This T cell receptor beta chain was found in a study of shared clonotypes between healthy human individuals. Study-wide context: The study drew on a couple of women and a few men aged 18 to 49 as donors. CD4 naive cells filled three plates per donor, CD4 memory three, CD8 naive two and CD8 memory one. Study-level findings and limits: Among donors, sharing of clonotypes was expected to be affected by sequencing depth.

Points on this clone: What it recognizes is unknown.

Donors had no recently reported acute infections or vaccinations and were HIV-negative. The repertoire was sequenced with immunoSEQ multiplex PCR; TCRdb's copy has only in-frame clones and lacks some. The sample shows over 700,000 clones, 72% of them seen only once. CDR3 size: 16 residues. V was clipped by 4 bases and J by 1 base, with 13 bases between them. Looked up from germline, CDR1 is MGHRA and CDR2 is YSYEKL. This chain links TRBV4-1 with TRBJ1-4; possibly TRBD1 for D (5 bases). This TCR was recovered from a woman younger than 45 in good health. The sample consisted of memory CD4+ T cells sorted from blood. Subset meaning: CD45RA-negative fraction. In DNA, the CDR3 is TGCGCCAGCAGCCCGGGGGTGGCGGGAACTAATGAAAAACTGTTTTTT. Translated, it gives CASSPGVAGTNEKLFF.